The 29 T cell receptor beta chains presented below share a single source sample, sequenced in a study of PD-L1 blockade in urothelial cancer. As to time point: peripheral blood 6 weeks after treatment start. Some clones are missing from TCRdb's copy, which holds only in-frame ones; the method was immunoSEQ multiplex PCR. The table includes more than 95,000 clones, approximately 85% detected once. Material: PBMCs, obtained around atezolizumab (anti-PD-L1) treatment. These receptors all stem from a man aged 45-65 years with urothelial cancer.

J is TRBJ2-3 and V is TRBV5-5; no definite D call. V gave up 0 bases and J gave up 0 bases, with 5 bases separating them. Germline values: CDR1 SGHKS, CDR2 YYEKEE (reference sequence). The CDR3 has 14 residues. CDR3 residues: CASSLDSSTDTQYF. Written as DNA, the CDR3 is TGTGCCAGCAGCTTGGACAGCAGCACAGATACGCAGTATTTT.

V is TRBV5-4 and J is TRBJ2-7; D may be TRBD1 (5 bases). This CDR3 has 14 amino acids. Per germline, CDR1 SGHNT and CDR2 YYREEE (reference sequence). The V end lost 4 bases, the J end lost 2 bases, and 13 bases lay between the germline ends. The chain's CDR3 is CASSTSGKPYEQYF. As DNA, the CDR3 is TGTGCCAGCAGCACTTCAGGGAAACCCTACGAGCAGTACTTC.

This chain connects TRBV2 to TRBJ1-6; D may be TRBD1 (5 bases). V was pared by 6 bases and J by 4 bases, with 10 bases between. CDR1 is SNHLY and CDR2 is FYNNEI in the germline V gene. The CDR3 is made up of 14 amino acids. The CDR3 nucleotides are TGTGCCAGCAGCAATCGACAGTATAATTCACCCCTCCACTTT. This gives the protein CASSNRQYNSPLHF.

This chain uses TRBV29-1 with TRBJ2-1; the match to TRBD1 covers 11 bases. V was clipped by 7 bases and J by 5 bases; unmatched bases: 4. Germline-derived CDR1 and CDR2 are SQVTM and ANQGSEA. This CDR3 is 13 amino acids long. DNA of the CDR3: TGCAGCGGGGGACAGGGGGGTAACAATGAGCAGTTCTTC. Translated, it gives CSGGQGGNNEQFF.

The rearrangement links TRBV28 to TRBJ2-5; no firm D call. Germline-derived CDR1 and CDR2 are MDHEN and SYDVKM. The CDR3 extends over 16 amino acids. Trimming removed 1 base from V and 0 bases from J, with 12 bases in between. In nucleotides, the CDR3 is TGTGCCAGCAGTTTATCTCATAGTTCCAACCAAGAGACCCAGTACTTC. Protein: CASSLSHSSNQETQYF.

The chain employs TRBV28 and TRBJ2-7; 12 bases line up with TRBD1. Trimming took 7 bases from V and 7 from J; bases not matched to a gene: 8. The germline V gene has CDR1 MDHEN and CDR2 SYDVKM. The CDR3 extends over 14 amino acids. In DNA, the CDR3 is TGTGCCAGCACCTCGGGACAGGGGGCTCGGGAGCAGTACTTC. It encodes CASTSGQGAREQYF.

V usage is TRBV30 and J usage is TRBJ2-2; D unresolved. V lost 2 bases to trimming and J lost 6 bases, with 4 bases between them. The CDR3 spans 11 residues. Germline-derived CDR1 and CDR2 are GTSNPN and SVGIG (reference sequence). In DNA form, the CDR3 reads TGTGCCTGGAGTCGGGCCGGGGAGCTGTTTTTT. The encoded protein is CAWSRAGELFF.

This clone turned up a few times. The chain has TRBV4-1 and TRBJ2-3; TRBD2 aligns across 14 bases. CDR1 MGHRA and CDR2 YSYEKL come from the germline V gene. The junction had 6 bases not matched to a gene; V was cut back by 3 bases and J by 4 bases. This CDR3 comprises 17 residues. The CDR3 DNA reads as TGCGCCAGCAGCCATACCGGGACTAGCGGGAGATCAGATACGCAGTATTTT. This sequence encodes CASSHTGTSGRSDTQYF.

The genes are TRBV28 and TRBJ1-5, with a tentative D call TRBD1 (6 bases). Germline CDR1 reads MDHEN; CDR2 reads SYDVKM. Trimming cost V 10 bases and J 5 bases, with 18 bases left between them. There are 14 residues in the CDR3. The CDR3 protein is CATLLNRAHQPQHF. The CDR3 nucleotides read TGTGCCACCCTACTGAACAGGGCCCATCAGCCCCAGCATTTT.

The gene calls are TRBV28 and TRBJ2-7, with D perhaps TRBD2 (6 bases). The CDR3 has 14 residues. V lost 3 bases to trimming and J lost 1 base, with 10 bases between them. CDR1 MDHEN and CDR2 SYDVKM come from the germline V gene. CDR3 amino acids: CASSLLGRSYEQYF. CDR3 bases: TGTGCCAGCAGTTTGTTAGGGAGGTCCTACGAGCAGTACTTC. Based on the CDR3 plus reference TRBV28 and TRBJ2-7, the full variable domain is DVKVTQSSRYLVKRTGEKVFLECVQDMDHENMFWYRQDPGLGLRLIYFSYDVKMKEKGDIPEGYSVSREKKERFSLILESASTNQTSMYLCASSLLGRSYEQYFGPGTRLTVT.

The CDR3 nucleotides read TGCAGTGCTAGAGACATTCCCGGAGCTTTCTTT. Residues: CSARDIPGAFF. The gene calls are TRBV20-1 and TRBJ1-1, with D uncertain. CDR3 size: 11 residues. Germline V gene sequence: CDR1 DFQATT, CDR2 SNEGSKA (reference sequence). The V and J ends lost 0 bases and 10 bases respectively, with 9 bases between them.

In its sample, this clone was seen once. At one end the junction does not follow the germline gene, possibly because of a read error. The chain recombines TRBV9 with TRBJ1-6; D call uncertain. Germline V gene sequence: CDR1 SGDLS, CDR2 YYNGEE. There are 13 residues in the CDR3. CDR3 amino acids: CASGVGDLAPLHF. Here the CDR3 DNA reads TGTGCCAGCGGCGTAGGAGATTTAGCACCCCTCCACTTT.

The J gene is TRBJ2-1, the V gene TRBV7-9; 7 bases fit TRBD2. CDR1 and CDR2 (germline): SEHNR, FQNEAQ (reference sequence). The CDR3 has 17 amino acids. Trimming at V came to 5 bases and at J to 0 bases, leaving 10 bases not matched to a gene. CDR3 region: CASSPAGRKSSYNEQFF. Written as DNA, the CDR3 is TGTGCCAGCAGCCCTGCCGGGAGGAAGAGCTCCTACAATGAGCAGTTCTTC.

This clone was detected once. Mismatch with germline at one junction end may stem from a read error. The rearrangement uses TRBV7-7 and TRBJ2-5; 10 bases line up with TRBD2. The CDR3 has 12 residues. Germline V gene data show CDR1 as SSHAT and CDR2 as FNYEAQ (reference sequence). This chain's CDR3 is CASSLAGGTQYF. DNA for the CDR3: TGTGCTAGCAGCTTAGCGGGGGGGACCCAGTACTTC.

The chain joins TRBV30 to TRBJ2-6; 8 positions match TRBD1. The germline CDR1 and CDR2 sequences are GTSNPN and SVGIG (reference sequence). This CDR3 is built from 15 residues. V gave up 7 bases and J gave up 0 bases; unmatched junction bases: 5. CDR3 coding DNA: TGTGCCTTAGGACAGGGCAGCTCTGGGGCCAACGTCCTGACTTTC. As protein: CALGQGSSGANVLTF.

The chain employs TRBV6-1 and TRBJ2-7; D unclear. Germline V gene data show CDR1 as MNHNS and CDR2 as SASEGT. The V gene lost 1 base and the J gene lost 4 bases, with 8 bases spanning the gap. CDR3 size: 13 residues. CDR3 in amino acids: CASSEERWYEQYF. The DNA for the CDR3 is TGTGCCAGCAGTGAAGAGAGGTGGTACGAGCAGTACTTC.

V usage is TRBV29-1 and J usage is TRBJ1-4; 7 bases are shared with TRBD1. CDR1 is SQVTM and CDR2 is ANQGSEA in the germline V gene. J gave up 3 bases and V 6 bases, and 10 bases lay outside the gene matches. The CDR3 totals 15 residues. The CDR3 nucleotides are TGCAGCGTCGCCTCAACAGGGGTTGCTAATGAAAAACTGTTTTTT. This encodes CSVASTGVANEKLFF. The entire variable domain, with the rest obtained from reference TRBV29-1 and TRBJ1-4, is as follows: SAVISQKPSRDICQRGTSLTIQCQVDSQVTMMFWYRQQPGQSLTLIATANQGSEATYESGFVIDKFPISRPNLTFSTLTVSNMSPEDSSIYLCSVASTGVANEKLFFGSGTQLSVL.

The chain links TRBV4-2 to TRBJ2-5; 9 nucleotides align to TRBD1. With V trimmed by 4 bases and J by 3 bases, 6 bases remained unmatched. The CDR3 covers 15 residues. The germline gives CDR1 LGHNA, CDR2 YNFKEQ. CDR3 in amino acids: CASSLIRDREETQYF. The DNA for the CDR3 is TGTGCCAGCAGCCTCATCCGGGACAGGGAAGAGACCCAGTACTTC.

DNA for the CDR3: TGCGCCAGCAGCTTGGGACAGGGGGCGATTACCTATGGCTACACCTTC. This sequence encodes CASSLGQGAITYGYTF. The chain couples TRBV5-1 to TRBJ1-2; 10 bases align to TRBD1. CDR1 is SGHRS and CDR2 is YFSETQ in the germline V gene. The CDR3 is 16 amino acids. The V gene end was trimmed by 0 bases and the J gene end by 4 bases; junction bases not matched to a gene: 6.

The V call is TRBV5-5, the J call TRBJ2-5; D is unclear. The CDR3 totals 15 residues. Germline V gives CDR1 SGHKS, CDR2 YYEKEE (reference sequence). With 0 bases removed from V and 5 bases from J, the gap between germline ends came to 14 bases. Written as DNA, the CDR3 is TGTGCCAGCAGCTTGGGTGGCAGCTGGGCGGAGACCCAGTACTTC. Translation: CASSLGGSWAETQYF. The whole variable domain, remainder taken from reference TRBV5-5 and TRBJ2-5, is DAGVTQSPTHLIKTRGQQVTLRCSPISGHKSVSWYQQVLGQGPQFIFQYYEKEERGRGNFPDRFSARQFPNYSSELNVNALLLGDSALYLCASSLGGSWAETQYFGPGTRLLVL.

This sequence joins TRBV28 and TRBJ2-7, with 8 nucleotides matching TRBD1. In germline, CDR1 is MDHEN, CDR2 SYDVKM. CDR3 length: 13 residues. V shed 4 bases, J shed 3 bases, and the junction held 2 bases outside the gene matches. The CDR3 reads CASSSGQGYEQYF. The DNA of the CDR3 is TGTGCCAGCAGTTCAGGACAGGGCTACGAGCAGTACTTC.

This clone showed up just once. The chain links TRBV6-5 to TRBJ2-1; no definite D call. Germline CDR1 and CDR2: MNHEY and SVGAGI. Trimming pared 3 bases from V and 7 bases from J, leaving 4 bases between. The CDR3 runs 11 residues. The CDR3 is CASSYLNEQFF. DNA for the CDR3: TGTGCCAGCAGTTATCTTAATGAGCAGTTCTTC.

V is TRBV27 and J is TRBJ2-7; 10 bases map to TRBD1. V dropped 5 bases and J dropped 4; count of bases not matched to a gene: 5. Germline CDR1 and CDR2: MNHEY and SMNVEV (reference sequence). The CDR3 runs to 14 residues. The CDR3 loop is CASSPGTGVYEQYF. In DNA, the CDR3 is TGTGCCAGCAGTCCCGGGACAGGGGTATACGAGCAGTACTTC.

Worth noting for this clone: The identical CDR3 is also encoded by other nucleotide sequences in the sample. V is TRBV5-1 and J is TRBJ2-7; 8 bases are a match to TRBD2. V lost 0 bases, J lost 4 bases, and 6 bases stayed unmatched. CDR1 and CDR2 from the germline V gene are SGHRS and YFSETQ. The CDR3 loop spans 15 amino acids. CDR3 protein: CASSLASGSLYEQYF. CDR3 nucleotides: TGCGCCAGCAGCTTGGCTAGCGGGTCCCTTTACGAGCAGTACTTC.

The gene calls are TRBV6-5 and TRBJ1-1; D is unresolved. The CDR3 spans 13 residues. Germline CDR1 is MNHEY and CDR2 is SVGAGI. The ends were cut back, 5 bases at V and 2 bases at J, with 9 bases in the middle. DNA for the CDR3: TGTGCCAGCAGTGGCACCCCAAACACTGAAGCTTTCTTT. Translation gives CASSGTPNTEAFF.

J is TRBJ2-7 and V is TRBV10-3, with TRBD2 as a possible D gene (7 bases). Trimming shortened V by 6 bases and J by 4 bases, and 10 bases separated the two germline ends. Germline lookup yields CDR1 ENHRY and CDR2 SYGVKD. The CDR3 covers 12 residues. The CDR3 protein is CAIRGGEYEQYF. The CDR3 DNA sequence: TGTGCCATCAGAGGGGGGGAGTACGAGCAGTACTTC.

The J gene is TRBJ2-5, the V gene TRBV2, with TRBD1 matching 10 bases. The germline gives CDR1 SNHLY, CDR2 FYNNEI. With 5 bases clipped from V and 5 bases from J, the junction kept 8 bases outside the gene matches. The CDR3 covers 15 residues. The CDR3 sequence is CASSRQGARRETQYF. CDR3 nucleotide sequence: TGTGCCAGCAGTCGACAGGGGGCGCGTAGGGAGACCCAGTACTTC.

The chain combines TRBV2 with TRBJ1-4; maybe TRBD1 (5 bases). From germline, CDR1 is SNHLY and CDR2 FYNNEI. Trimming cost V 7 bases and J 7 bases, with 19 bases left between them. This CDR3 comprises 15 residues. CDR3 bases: TGTGCCAGCAATCCGGGGGAAACAGGCCTTGAAAAACTGTTTTTT. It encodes CASNPGETGLEKLFF.

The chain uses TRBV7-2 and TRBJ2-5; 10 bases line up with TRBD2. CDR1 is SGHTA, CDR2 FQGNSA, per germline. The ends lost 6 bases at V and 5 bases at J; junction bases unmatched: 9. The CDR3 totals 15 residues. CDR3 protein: CASRSTSGFRETQYF. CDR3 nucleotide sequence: TGTGCCAGCAGGTCGACTAGCGGGTTTAGGGAGACCCAGTACTTC.